This TCR beta chain was observed in a study of shared clonotypes between healthy human individuals. The CDR3 loop spans 17 amino acids. Germline V gene sequence: CDR1 SGHAT, CDR2 FQNNGV. Trimming removed 5 bases from V and 7 bases from J; junction bases left unmatched: 15. Over several immunoSEQ plates, each subset's genomic DNA was distributed in even portions. This table comes from immunoSEQ multiplex PCR, and its TCRdb copy is limited to in-frame clones, with some not included. The sample lists about 79,000 clones, 62% occurring once. Material for sequencing was memory CD8+ T cells sorted from blood. Subset specified: CD45RO+ cells pooled with CCR7-negative TemRA cells. This TCR was recovered from a man aged 25-40 years in good health. The V and J genes are TRBV11-2 and TRBJ2-2; TRBD2 matches 8 bases. CDR3 residues: CASSPESSGLGGGELFF. CDR3 DNA: TGTGCCAGCAGCCCAGAATCTAGCGGGCTGGGGGGCGGGGAGCTGTTTTTT. Full variable domain (missing parts from reference TRBV11-2 and TRBJ2-2): EAGVAQSPRYKIIEKRQSVAFWCNPISGHATLYWYQQILGQGPKLLIQFQNNGVVDDSQLPKDRFSAERLKGVDSTLKIQPAKLEDSAVYLCASSPESSGLGGGELFFGEGSRLTVL.